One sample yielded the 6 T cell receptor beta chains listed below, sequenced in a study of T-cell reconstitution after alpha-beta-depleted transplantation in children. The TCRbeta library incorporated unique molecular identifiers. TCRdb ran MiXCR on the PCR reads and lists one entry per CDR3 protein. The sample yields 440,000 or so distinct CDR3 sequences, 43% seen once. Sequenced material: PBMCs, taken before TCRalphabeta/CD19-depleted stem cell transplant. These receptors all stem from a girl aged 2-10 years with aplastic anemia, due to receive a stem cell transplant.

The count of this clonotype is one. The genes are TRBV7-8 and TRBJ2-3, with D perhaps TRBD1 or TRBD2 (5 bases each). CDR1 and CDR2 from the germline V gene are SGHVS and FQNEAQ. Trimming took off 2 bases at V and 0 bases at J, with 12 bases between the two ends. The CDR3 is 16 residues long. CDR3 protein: CASSLWGSPSTDTQYF. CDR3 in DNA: TGTGCCAGCAGCTTATGGGGGAGCCCTAGCACAGATACGCAGTATTTT.

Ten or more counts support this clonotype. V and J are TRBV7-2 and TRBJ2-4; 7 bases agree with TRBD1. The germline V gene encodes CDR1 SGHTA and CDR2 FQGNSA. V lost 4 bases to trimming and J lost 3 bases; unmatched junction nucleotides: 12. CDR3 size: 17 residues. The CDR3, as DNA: TGTGCCAGCAGCTCTACAGTCAGGGGGTTAGTCAAAAACATTCAGTACTTC. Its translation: CASSSTVRGLVKNIQYF.

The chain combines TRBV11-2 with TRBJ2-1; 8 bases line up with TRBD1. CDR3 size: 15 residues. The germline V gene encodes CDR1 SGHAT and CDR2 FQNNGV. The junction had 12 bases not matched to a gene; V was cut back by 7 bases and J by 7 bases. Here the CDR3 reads CASTKGQGGRNEQFF. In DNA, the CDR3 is TGTGCCAGCACCAAAGGACAGGGTGGTAGGAATGAGCAGTTCTTC. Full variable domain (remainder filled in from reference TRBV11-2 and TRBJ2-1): EAGVAQSPRYKIIEKRQSVAFWCNPISGHATLYWYQQILGQGPKLLIQFQNNGVVDDSQLPKDRFSAERLKGVDSTLKIQPAKLEDSAVYLCASTKGQGGRNEQFFGPGTRLTVL.

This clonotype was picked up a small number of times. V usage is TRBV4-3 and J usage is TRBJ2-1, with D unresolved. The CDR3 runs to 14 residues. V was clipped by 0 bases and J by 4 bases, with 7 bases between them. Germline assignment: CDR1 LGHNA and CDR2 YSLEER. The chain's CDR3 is CASSQDSVYNEQFF. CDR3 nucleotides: TGCGCCAGCAGCCAAGATTCGGTTTACAATGAGCAGTTCTTC.

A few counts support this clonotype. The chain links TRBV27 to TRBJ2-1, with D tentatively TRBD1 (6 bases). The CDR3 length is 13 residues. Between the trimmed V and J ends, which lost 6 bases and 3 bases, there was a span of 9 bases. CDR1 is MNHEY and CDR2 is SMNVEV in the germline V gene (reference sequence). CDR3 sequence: CASRTQGYNEQFF. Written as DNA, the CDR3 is TGTGCCAGCAGGACACAGGGCTACAATGAGCAGTTCTTC.

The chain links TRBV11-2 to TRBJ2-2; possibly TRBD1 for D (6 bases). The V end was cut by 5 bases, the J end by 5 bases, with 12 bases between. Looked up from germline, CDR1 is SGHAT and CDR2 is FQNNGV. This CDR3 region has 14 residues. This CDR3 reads CASSITQGTGELFF. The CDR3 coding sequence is TGTGCCAGCAGCATCACACAGGGAACCGGGGAGCTGTTTTTT. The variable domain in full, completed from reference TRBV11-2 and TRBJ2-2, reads EAGVAQSPRYKIIEKRQSVAFWCNPISGHATLYWYQQILGQGPKLLIQFQNNGVVDDSQLPKDRFSAERLKGVDSTLKIQPAKLEDSAVYLCASSITQGTGELFFGEGSRLTVL.